This T cell receptor beta chain was sequenced during a study of T cells in tuberculosis. Study summary: Sequenced TCRs come from CD1B-GMM tetramer-binding T cells.

Chain pairing is unknown; alpha and beta were sequenced separately. Measured with immunoSEQ multiplex PCR; TCRdb has only the in-frame clones, and not every one. The sample includes roughly 92,000 clones, approximately 91% of them seen just once. After thawing and overnight rest, PBMC were stained with GMM-loaded CD1B tetramer, viability dye and anti-CD3 for sorting. CD1B tetramers were loaded with Rhodococcus equi-derived C32 glucose monomycolate. Tetramer-sorted PBMC had been CD14 monocyte-depleted before freezing. Each donor contributed 80,000 to 100,000 sorted tetramer-negative cells. The CDR3 contains 11 residues. V shed 3 bases and J shed 4 bases, with 3 bases lying between them. Germline loops: CDR1 LGHNT, CDR2 FRNRAP.

This sequence was found in an adult woman with latent tuberculosis. The V gene is TRBV12-5, the J gene TRBJ2-5, with D unclear. Sequenced: CD1b-GMM tetramer-negative cells sorted from PBMCs. The CDR3 coding sequence is TGTGCTAGTGGTTTCGGAGAGACCCAGTACTTC. It is translated as CASGFGETQYF. The full variable domain, completed using reference TRBV12-5 and TRBJ2-5, is DARVTQTPRHKVTEMGQEVTMRCQPILGHNTVFWYRQTMMQGLELLAYFRNRAPLDDSGMPKDRFSAEMPDATLATLKIQPSEPRDSAVYFCASGFGETQYFGPGTRLLVL.